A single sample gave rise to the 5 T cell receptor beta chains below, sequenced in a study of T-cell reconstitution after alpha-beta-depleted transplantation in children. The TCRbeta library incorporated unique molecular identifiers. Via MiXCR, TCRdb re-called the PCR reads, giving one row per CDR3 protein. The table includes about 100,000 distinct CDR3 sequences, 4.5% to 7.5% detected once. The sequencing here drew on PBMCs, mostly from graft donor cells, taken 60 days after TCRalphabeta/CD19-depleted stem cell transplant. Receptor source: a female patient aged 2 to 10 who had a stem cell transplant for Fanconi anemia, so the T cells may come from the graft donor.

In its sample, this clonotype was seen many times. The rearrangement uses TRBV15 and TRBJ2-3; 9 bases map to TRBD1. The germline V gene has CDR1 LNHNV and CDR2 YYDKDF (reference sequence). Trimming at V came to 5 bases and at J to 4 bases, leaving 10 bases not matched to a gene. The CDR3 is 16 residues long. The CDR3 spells CATSRLSGQGPDTQYF. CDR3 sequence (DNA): TGTGCCACCAGCCGCCTCTCCGGACAGGGGCCAGATACGCAGTATTTT.

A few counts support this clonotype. The CDR3 region is CSATEGQGSYEQYF. CDR3 DNA sequence: TGCAGTGCTACCGAGGGACAGGGGTCCTACGAGCAGTACTTC. The chain links TRBV20-1 to TRBJ2-7, with 10 positions matching TRBD1. The CDR3 runs 14 residues. Germline V gene sequence: CDR1 DFQATT, CDR2 SNEGSKA (reference sequence). Trimming at V came to 4 bases and at J to 1 base, leaving 4 bases not matched to a gene.

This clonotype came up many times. CDR3 in DNA: TGTGCCAGCAGCTTAACACAGGGGGCTGGAAACACCATATATTTT. Translation: CASSLTQGAGNTIYF. This rearrangement joins TRBV12-3 or TRBV12-4 to TRBJ1-3; TRBD1 aligns across 8 bases. V lost 6 bases to trimming and J lost 2 bases; unmatched junction nucleotides: 6. The CDR3 has 15 amino acids.

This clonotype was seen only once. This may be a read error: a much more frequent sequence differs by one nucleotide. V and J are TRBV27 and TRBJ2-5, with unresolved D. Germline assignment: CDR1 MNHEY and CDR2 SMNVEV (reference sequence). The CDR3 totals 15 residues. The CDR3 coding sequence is TGTGTCAGCAGTTTATGGCCCCTCTCACAAGAGACCCAGTACTTC. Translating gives CVSSLWPLSQETQYF.

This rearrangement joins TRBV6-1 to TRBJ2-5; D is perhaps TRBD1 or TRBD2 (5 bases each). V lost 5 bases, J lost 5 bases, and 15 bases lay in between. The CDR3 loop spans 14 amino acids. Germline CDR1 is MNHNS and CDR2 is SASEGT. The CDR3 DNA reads TGTGCCAGCAGTAGAACGGGACGCGTGGAGACCCAGTACTTC. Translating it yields CASSRTGRVETQYF.